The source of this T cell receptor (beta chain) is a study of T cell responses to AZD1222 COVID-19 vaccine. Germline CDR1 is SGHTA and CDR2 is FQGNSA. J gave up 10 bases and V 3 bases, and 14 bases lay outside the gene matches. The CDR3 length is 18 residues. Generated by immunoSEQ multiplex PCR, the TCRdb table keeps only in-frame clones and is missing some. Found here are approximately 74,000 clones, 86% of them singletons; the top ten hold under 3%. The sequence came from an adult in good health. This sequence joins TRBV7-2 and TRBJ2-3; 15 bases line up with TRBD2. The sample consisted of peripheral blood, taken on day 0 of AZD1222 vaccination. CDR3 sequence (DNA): TGTGCCAGCAGCTTGGGACTAGCGGGAGGAACCACAGATAAGGCGCAGTATTTT. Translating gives CASSLGLAGGTTDKAQYF.